One T cell receptor (beta chain) is described in this entry. Its antigen is currently unknown. Patients with alopecia areata provided lesional scalp punch biopsies as well as peripheral blood. This record comes from a study of CD8+ T cells in alopecia areata. Study-level results: Lesional scalp displayed greater clonality than normal scalp, most notably in alopecia totalis/universalis. TCR sharing across patients was less clear than in mice, possibly HLA-related.

RNA was extracted and reverse transcribed into cDNA as the sequencing template. Using immunoSEQ multiplex PCR, the repertoire was profiled, and TCRdb retains in-frame clones only, with some absent. The sample gives 60,000 to 65,000 clones, around 44% of which show up once; around 54% is in the top ten. V was cut by 5 bases and J by 7 bases, with 21 bases left in between. The CDR3 has 15 residues. CDR1 is SGHTA, CDR2 FQGNSA, per germline. This sequence joins TRBV7-2 and TRBJ2-7, with a tentative D call TRBD2 (6 bases). This clonotype originated in a human donor with alopecia areata. The sequenced sample was NKG2D-low CD8+ T cells sorted from blood. The CDR3 sequence: CASSEGGRGLGEQYF. The CDR3 DNA is TGTGCCAGCAGCGAAGGAGGGCGGGGCCTTGGGGAGCAGTACTTC. The full variable domain, completed using reference TRBV7-2 and TRBJ2-7, is GAGVSQSPSNKVTEKGKDVELRCDPISGHTALYWYRQSLGQGLEFLIYFQGNSAPDKSGLPSDRFSAERTGGSVSTLTIQRTQQEDSAVYLCASSEGGRGLGEQYFGPGTRLTVT.